This TCR beta chain derives from a study of monozygotic twins with inflammatory bowel disease. Study-wide results and caveats: Telling different T cell subtypes apart from each other was not possible.

TCRdb reanalyzed the 5' RACE reads, giving one entry per CDR3 protein sequence and no DNA. The listing records some 330,000 distinct CDR3 sequences. Notes on this clonotype: Its antigen remains unknown.

CDR1 SGDLS and CDR2 YYNGEE come from the germline V gene. This CDR3 comprises 14 residues. V usage is TRBV9 and J usage is TRBJ2-7. The source material was blood. The sequence came from a human donor with ulcerative colitis or Crohn's disease, or a healthy co-twin of an affected twin (not recorded which). The CDR3 sequence: CASSFRIGSYEQYF.